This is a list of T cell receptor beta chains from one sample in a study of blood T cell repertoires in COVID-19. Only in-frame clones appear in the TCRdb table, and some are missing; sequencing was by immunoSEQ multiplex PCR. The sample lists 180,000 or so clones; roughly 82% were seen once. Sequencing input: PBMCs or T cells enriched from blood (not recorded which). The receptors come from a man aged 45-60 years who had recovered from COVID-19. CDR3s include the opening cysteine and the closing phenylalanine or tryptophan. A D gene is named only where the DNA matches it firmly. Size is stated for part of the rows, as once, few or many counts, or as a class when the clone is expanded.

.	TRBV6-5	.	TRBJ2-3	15	TGTGCCAGCAGTTACTCCGGGGGAGATGCAGATACGCAGTATTTT	CASSYSGGDADTQYF
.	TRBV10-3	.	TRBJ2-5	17	TGTGCCATCAGTGAGCCGTTAGGGGCGGGGGCGCATGAGACCCAGTACTTC	CAISEPLGAGAHETQYF
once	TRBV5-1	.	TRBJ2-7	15	TGCGCCAGCAGCTTGGCCCGCGGGGTCTCCTACGAGCAGTACTTC	CASSLARGVSYEQYF
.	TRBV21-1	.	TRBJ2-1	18	TGTGCCAGCAGCAAATCCAACCTCAAGAGCGGGGATTACAATGAGCAGTTCTTC	CASSKSNLKSGDYNEQFF
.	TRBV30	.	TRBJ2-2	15	TGTGCCCGATACTCAGACGGGGGGAACACCGGGGAGCTGTTTTTT	CARYSDGGNTGELFF
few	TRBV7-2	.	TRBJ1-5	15	TGTGCCAGCAGCTTAGCTACGGGGGGGAATCAGCCCCAGCATTTT	CASSLATGGNQPQHF
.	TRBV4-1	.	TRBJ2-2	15	TGCGCCAGCAGCCACGGAGACCCGAACACCGGGGAGCTGTTTTTT	CASSHGDPNTGELFF
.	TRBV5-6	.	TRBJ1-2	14	TGTGCCAGCAGCTACGTGAGGGCAGCCGATGGCTACACCTTC	CASSYVRAADGYTF
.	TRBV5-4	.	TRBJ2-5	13	TGTGCCAGCAGCTTATTACGGGAAGAGACCCAGTACTTC	CASSLLREETQYF
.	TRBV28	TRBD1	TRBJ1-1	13	TGTGCCAGCACCCCCGCCAGGGGGAGTGAAGCTTTCTTT	CASTPARGSEAFF
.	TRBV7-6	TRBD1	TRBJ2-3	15	TGTGCCAGCAGTCAAGGGACAGGGGGCCCAGATACGCAGTATTTT	CASSQGTGGPDTQYF
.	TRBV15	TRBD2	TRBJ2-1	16	TGTGCCACCAGCAGAGTTGCCCTAGCGGGTGACAATGAGCAGTTCTTC	CATSRVALAGDNEQFF